This passage covers 24 T cell receptor beta chains from one sample sequenced in a study of shared clonotypes between healthy human individuals. Here immunoSEQ multiplex PCR was the method, and the copy in TCRdb shows in-frame clones only, minus some. The sample includes roughly 2.1 million clones, about 92% seen only once; the top ten take over 1.5%. CD8 cells regarded as naive lacked CD45RO, were positively chosen for CCR7, and omitted terminally differentiated effector memory CD45RA+ cells. The sequenced material came from naive CD8+ T cells from PBMCs. These receptors were obtained from a man aged 18 to 29 in good health. Some clones in this sample may be carry-over from other donors' samples.

This clone showed up just once. The V gene is TRBV30, the J gene TRBJ2-7, with a tentative D call TRBD1 (5 bases). The CDR3 contains 14 residues. Germline values: CDR1 GTSNPN, CDR2 SVGIG (reference sequence). The V end lost 2 bases, the J end lost 1 base, and 12 bases lay between the germline ends. CDR3 in amino acids: CAWSRGSFSYEQYF. The CDR3 nucleotides are TGTGCCTGGAGTAGGGGCAGTTTTTCCTACGAGCAGTACTTC.

The chain couples TRBV28 to TRBJ1-4; 8 bases are a match to TRBD1. V shed 6 bases and J 3 bases; nucleotides not matched to a gene: 3. This CDR3 spans 14 amino acids. Germline lookup yields CDR1 MDHEN and CDR2 SYDVKM. CDR3 amino acids: CASSWDRSNEKLFF. The DNA for the CDR3 is TGTGCCAGCAGCTGGGACAGGTCTAATGAAAAACTGTTTTTT.

The genes are TRBV5-4 and TRBJ2-1; no reliable D call. CDR1 is SGHNT, CDR2 YYREEE, per germline (reference sequence). The CDR3 spans 13 residues. Trimming stripped 4 bases from V and 1 base from J, with 6 bases between. In DNA, the CDR3 is TGTGCCAGCAGCGACTGGTCCTACAATGAGCAGTTCTTC. Protein: CASSDWSYNEQFF. The full variable domain, in which reference TRBV5-4 and TRBJ2-1 provide the parts outside the CDR3, is ETGVTQSPTHLIKTRGQQVTLRCSSQSGHNTVSWYQQALGQGPQFIFQYYREEENGRGNFPPRFSGLQFPNYSSELNVNALELDDSALYLCASSDWSYNEQFFGPGTRLTVL.

This clone was recorded once. The chain carries TRBV11-2 and TRBJ1-1; D unclear. Between the trimmed V and J ends, which lost 4 bases and 5 bases, there was a span of 14 bases. Per the germline V gene, CDR1 is SGHAT and CDR2 is FQNNGV. The CDR3 is 14 residues long. The DNA of the CDR3 is TGTGCCAGCAGCTCACTAGCAAAGGTTACTGAAGCTTTCTTT. The encoded protein is CASSSLAKVTEAFF.

The rearrangement uses TRBV6-5 and TRBJ2-7, with TRBD2 as a possible D gene (5 bases). Trimming removed 3 bases from V and 1 base from J, with 10 bases in between. Germline-derived CDR1 and CDR2 are MNHEY and SVGAGI. The CDR3 consists of 14 residues. CDR3 nucleotide sequence: TGTGCCAGCAGTTATAATCGGGGATCCTACGAGCAGTACTTC. It specifies CASSYNRGSYEQYF.

The V and J genes are TRBV7-9 and TRBJ1-3, with unresolved D. The CDR3 is 13 residues long. Trimming removed 2 bases at V and 7 bases at J, with 9 bases between. Per germline, CDR1 SEHNR and CDR2 FQNEAQ (reference sequence). The CDR3 DNA sequence: TGTGCCAGCAGCTTACTCGGGGAGAACACCATATATTTT. Its protein product is CASSLLGENTIYF.

The CDR3 nucleotides read TGCGCCAGCAGTCAAAGGGTTTTGAGCAATCAGCCCCAGCATTTT. This translates into CASSQRVLSNQPQHF. The rearrangement uses TRBV23-1 and TRBJ1-5, with D unclear. TRBV23-1 is an ORF, and what it does is uncertain. CDR3 size: 15 residues. With 2 bases removed from V and 1 base from J, the gap between germline ends came to 9 bases.

The chain uses TRBV9 and TRBJ2-7; maybe TRBD1 (5 bases). CDR3 length equals 14 residues. Germline loops: CDR1 SGDLS, CDR2 YYNGEE. Trimming removed 0 bases at V and 7 bases at J, with 14 bases between. The CDR3 region has the DNA TGTGCCAGCAGCGTAGGGGGCCCCCTTCGGGAGCAGTACTTC. It codes for CASSVGGPLREQYF.

The chain joins TRBV27 to TRBJ2-3; unclear D gene. V was cut by 1 base and J by 0 bases, with 11 bases left in between. Germline V lookup: CDR1 MNHEY, CDR2 SMNVEV (reference sequence). There are 16 residues in the CDR3. CDR3 DNA sequence: TGTGCCAGCAGTTTATTCGTGGGAAGGAGCACAGATACGCAGTATTTT. Its translation is CASSLFVGRSTDTQYF.

CDR3 region: CASSENGQPEAFF. The CDR3 DNA reads TGCGCCAGCAGTGAGAATGGACAACCAGAAGCTTTCTTT. The chain carries TRBV10-2 and TRBJ1-1, with D perhaps matching TRBD1 (5 bases). Per the germline V gene, CDR1 is WSHSY and CDR2 is SAAADI. The CDR3 totals 13 residues. V shed 2 bases and J shed 8 bases, with 12 bases lying between them.

The rearrangement links TRBV19 to TRBJ1-2; the match to TRBD1 covers 10 bases. Germline assignment: CDR1 LNHDA and CDR2 SQIVND (reference sequence). V dropped 10 bases and J dropped 4; count of bases not matched to a gene: 18. CDR3 length equals 17 residues. CDR3 sequence: CATYRGGQGWSSYGYTF. The CDR3 region has the DNA TGTGCCACCTACCGCGGGGGACAGGGGTGGTCTAGCTATGGCTACACCTTC.

The V and J genes are TRBV27 and TRBJ1-2; no clear D gene. Germline V lookup: CDR1 MNHEY, CDR2 SMNVEV (reference sequence). Trimming removed 3 bases from V and 2 bases from J, with 7 bases in between. The CDR3 has 13 amino acids. The CDR3 DNA reads as TGTGCCAGCAGTTTCTCAGAGAACTATGGCTACACCTTC. Translating gives CASSFSENYGYTF.

The CDR3, as DNA: TGTGCCAGCAGTGAATGGGGACAGGGCTCTGGAAACACCATATATTTT. Translating gives CASSEWGQGSGNTIYF. The chain has TRBV25-1 and TRBJ1-3, with 9 bases lining up with TRBD1. The CDR3 covers 16 residues. V shed 1 base, J shed 0 bases, and the junction held 1 base outside the gene matches. Germline values: CDR1 MGHDK, CDR2 SYGVNS.

The gene calls are TRBV7-9 and TRBJ2-3, with D possibly TRBD2 on 6 matching bases. Trimming took off 6 bases at V and 2 bases at J, with 18 bases between the two ends. The CDR3 spans 16 residues. CDR1 is SEHNR, CDR2 FQNEAQ, per germline (reference sequence). The CDR3 loop is CASSPTLAEITDTQYF. As DNA, the CDR3 is TGTGCCAGCAGTCCTACTTTAGCGGAGATCACAGATACGCAGTATTTT.

This clone occurred once. The chain employs TRBV7-9 and TRBJ2-1; D is ambiguous. V was cut by 5 bases and J by 4 bases, with 18 bases left in between. The CDR3 runs 16 residues. Germline CDR1 is SEHNR and CDR2 is FQNEAQ (reference sequence). Written as DNA, the CDR3 is TGTGCCAGCAGCCACACAGATGTGAGAGTTTACAATGAGCAGTTCTTC. This gives the protein CASSHTDVRVYNEQFF.

This clone has only one observation. CDR3 sequence reads: CSALGGAFEETQYF. The CDR3 DNA sequence: TGCAGCGCCCTTGGAGGGGCTTTCGAGGAGACCCAGTACTTC. The chain links TRBV29-1 to TRBJ2-5; possibly TRBD2 for D (6 bases). The CDR3 totals 14 residues. Germline values: CDR1 SQVTM, CDR2 ANQGSEA. Trimming cost V 7 bases and J 5 bases, with 20 bases left between them.

DNA of the CDR3: TGTGCCAGCAGCTTAGGAGGCGGCGGATCCTACGAGCAGTACTTC. It codes for CASSLGGGGSYEQYF. V usage is TRBV13 and J usage is TRBJ2-7; no reliable D call. Deletions cut 0 bases from V and 1 base from J, with 10 bases between. The CDR3 runs 15 residues. Germline-derived CDR1 and CDR2 are PRHDT and FYEKMQ (reference sequence).

V gene TRBV10-1 combines with J gene TRBJ2-2; possibly TRBD2 for D (5 bases). The CDR3 extends over 14 amino acids. V was clipped by 8 bases and J by 3 bases, with 13 bases between them. Germline V gene data show CDR1 as WNHNN and CDR2 as SYGVQD (reference sequence). CDR3 in DNA: TGCGCCAGCTCTCGAGTCGGGGACACCGGGGAGCTGTTTTTT. This encodes CASSRVGDTGELFF.

The chain has TRBV5-1 and TRBJ2-3, with TRBD1 as a possible D gene (5 bases). The germline V gene has CDR1 SGHRS and CDR2 YFSETQ. V was shortened by 5 bases and J by 5 bases, with 18 bases between the two germline ends. The CDR3 consists of 15 residues. CDR3 coding DNA: TGCGCCAGCAGTCCCGTTATGGGGCCCGAAGATACGCAGTATTTT. This translates into CASSPVMGPEDTQYF.

The rearrangement links TRBV9 to TRBJ1-1, with TRBD1 identical over 7 bases. The CDR3 consists of 13 residues. Per the germline V gene, CDR1 is SGDLS and CDR2 is YYNGEE. Trimming took 4 bases from V and 4 from J; bases not matched to a gene: 4. The CDR3 region has the DNA TGTGCCAGCAGCCCAGGGGGGTCCACTGAAGCTTTCTTT. Translating gives CASSPGGSTEAFF.

V is TRBV4-3 and J is TRBJ2-7, with D perhaps TRBD1 (5 bases). Trimming shortened V by 0 bases and J by 4 bases, and 13 bases separated the two germline ends. The CDR3 loop spans 15 amino acids. CDR1 LGHNA and CDR2 YSLEER come from the germline V gene. The CDR3 sequence is CASSQDWQGGYEQYF. CDR3 bases: TGCGCCAGCAGCCAAGATTGGCAGGGTGGATACGAGCAGTACTTC.

The J gene is TRBJ2-1, the V gene TRBV4-3; D could derive from TRBD1 or TRBD2 (5 bases each). Germline assignment: CDR1 LGHNA and CDR2 YSLEER. This CDR3 is built from 16 residues. Trimming took 0 bases from V and 9 from J, leaving 18 bases between them. In DNA, the CDR3 is TGCGCCAGCAGCCAAGATTTACTTCTAGCTGGGGGTGAGCAGTTCTTC. Protein sequence: CASSQDLLLAGGEQFF.

The chain has TRBV25-1 and TRBJ2-2; D unresolved. The V gene lost 2 bases and the J gene lost 6 bases, with 10 bases spanning the gap. This CDR3 comprises 14 residues. Germline loops: CDR1 MGHDK, CDR2 SYGVNS. The CDR3 sequence is CASSESLRSGELFF. For the CDR3, the DNA is TGTGCCAGCAGTGAAAGTTTGCGGTCCGGGGAGCTGTTTTTT. Complete variable domain (other parts from reference TRBV25-1 and TRBJ2-2): EADIYQTPRYLVIGTGKKITLECSQTMGHDKMYWYQQDPGMELHLIHYSYGVNSTEKGDLSSESTVSRIRTEHFPLTLESARPSHTSQYLCASSESLRSGELFFGEGSRLTVL.

V and J are TRBV4-3 and TRBJ2-3, with a possible D match to TRBD1 (5 bases). The CDR3 sequence is 17 residues long. Per germline, CDR1 LGHNA and CDR2 YSLEER. The V gene lost 0 bases and the J gene lost 4 bases, with 17 bases spanning the gap. The CDR3 here is CASSQDVGRVPADTQYF. The CDR3, as DNA: TGCGCCAGCAGCCAAGATGTAGGCAGGGTCCCCGCAGATACGCAGTATTTT.